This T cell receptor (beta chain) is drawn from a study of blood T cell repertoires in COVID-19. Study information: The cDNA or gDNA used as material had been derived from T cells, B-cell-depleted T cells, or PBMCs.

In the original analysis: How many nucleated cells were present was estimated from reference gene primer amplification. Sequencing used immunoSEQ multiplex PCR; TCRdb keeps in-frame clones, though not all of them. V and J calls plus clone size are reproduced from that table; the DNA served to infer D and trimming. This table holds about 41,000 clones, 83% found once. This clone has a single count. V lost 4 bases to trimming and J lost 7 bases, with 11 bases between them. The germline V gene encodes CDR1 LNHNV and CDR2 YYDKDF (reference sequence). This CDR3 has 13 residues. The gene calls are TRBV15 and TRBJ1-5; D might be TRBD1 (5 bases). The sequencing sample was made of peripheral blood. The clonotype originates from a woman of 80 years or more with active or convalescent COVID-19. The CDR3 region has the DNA TGTGCCACCAGCAAGCCCCCAGGGCAGCCCCAGCATTTT. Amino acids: CATSKPPGQPQHF.